The 19 T cell receptor beta chains given below trace back to one sample, sequenced in a study of blood T cell repertoires in COVID-19. Sequenced by immunoSEQ multiplex PCR; TCRdb stores in-frame clones only, minus some. This sample has some 150,000 clones, with 87% found just once. The sequenced material came from peripheral blood. The source is a woman aged 60-75 years who had recovered from COVID-19.

The chain uses TRBV28 and TRBJ2-1; tentative D call: TRBD1 (5 bases). CDR1 and CDR2 from the germline V gene are MDHEN and SYDVKM. Trimming cost V 3 bases and J 4 bases, with 10 bases left between them. The CDR3 is made up of 14 amino acids. In nucleotides, the CDR3 is TGTGCCAGCAGTTTCTCGACAGCATACAATGAGCAGTTCTTC. As protein: CASSFSTAYNEQFF.

The CDR3 region is CASIQSGTEAFF. The CDR3 DNA is TGTGCCAGCATCCAAAGCGGCACTGAAGCTTTCTTT. V usage is TRBV28 and J usage is TRBJ1-1; D remains ambiguous. Trimming removed 7 bases from V and 4 bases from J, with 10 bases in between. The CDR3 sequence is 12 residues long. The germline gives CDR1 MDHEN, CDR2 SYDVKM. Drawing the rest from reference TRBV28 and TRBJ1-1, the complete variable domain is DVKVTQSSRYLVKRTGEKVFLECVQDMDHENMFWYRQDPGLGLRLIYFSYDVKMKEKGDIPEGYSVSREKKERFSLILESASTNQTSMYLCASIQSGTEAFFGQGTRLTVV.

The chain uses TRBV4-1 and TRBJ2-7; 7 positions match TRBD1. The CDR3 has 16 amino acids. CDR1 is MGHRA and CDR2 is YSYEKL in the germline V gene. V shed 5 bases and J 2 bases; nucleotides not matched to a gene: 12. DNA for the CDR3: TGCGCCAGCAGCTTGTCCCCTAGGGACAGTACCTACGAGCAGTACTTC. As protein: CASSLSPRDSTYEQYF.

The chain joins TRBV5-1 to TRBJ2-7, with TRBD1 as a possible D gene (6 bases). V was shortened by 4 bases and J by 5 bases, with 22 bases between the two germline ends. Germline lookup yields CDR1 SGHRS and CDR2 YFSETQ. CDR3 size: 16 residues. The CDR3 DNA sequence: TGCGCCAGCAGCCCCGTTAACAGGGCTGGTGGTGACGAGCAGTACTTC. Protein: CASSPVNRAGGDEQYF. Supplemented by reference TRBV5-1 and TRBJ2-7, the full variable domain reads KAGVTQTPRYLIKTRGQQVTLSCSPISGHRSVSWYQQTPGQGLQFLFEYFSETQRNKGNFPGRFSGRQFSNSRSEMNVSTLELGDSALYLCASSPVNRAGGDEQYFGPGTRLTVT.

The chain has TRBV20-1 and TRBJ2-7; 7 bases are a match to TRBD1. J gave up 10 bases and V 2 bases, and 5 bases lay outside the gene matches. This CDR3 spans 11 amino acids. Per the germline V gene, CDR1 is DFQATT and CDR2 is SNEGSKA (reference sequence). CDR3 bases: TGCAGTGCTAGAATTGGGGACAGTCAGTACTTC. Translating it yields CSARIGDSQYF.

This clone was seen only a few times. The chain employs TRBV5-1 and TRBJ1-3; TRBD1 aligns across 9 bases. CDR3 length equals 15 residues. Germline V gene lookup returns CDR1 SGHRS and CDR2 YFSETQ. J was trimmed by 2 bases and V by 3 bases; bases with no gene match: 3. CDR3 sequence (DNA): TGCGCCAGCAGCTCGGGACAGGGTGCTGGAAACACCATATATTTT. As protein: CASSSGQGAGNTIYF.

This clone was counted only a few times. This chain joins TRBV19 and TRBJ1-5, with 7 bases identical to TRBD1. In germline, CDR1 is LNHDA, CDR2 SQIVND (reference sequence). V dropped 3 bases and J dropped 4; count of bases not matched to a gene: 12. This CDR3 comprises 17 residues. DNA for the CDR3: TGTGCCAGTAGTATTCGTATTGGGGGACAGCTGAATCAGCCCCAGCATTTT. Its translation is CASSIRIGGQLNQPQHF.

The chain uses TRBV2 and TRBJ2-3, with 7 bases matching TRBD1. The J segment lost 3 bases and the V segment lost 11 bases, leaving 8 bases of the junction unmatched. There are 13 residues in the CDR3. The V gene's germline CDR1 is SNHLY and CDR2 FYNNEI. The CDR3 reads CAATGVSTDTQYF. The CDR3 bases are TGTGCCGCAACAGGGGTGTCTACAGATACGCAGTATTTT.

This rearrangement joins TRBV27 to TRBJ1-5, with 9 bases matching TRBD1. There are 16 residues in the CDR3. The trim removed 6 bases at V and 1 base at J, leaving 7 bases unmatched. Germline assignment: CDR1 MNHEY and CDR2 SMNVEV (reference sequence). This CDR3 is CASSPLGQGSNQPQHF. CDR3 in DNA: TGTGCCAGCAGCCCTCTGGGACAGGGCAGCAATCAGCCCCAGCATTTT.

This clone occurred once. The chain is built from TRBV1 and TRBJ1-2; TRBD1, as called in the table, went unchecked against the DNA. TRBV1 is noted as a pseudogene. CDR3 length equals 13 residues. The CDR3 loop reads CTSSTRQGRGYTF. The CDR3 region has the DNA TGCACCAGCAGCACCCGACAGGGGCGAGGCTACACCTTC.

The genes are TRBV29-1 and TRBJ2-1, with a tentative D call TRBD2 (6 bases). From germline, CDR1 is SQVTM and CDR2 ANQGSEA. This CDR3 comprises 13 residues. V lost 0 bases to trimming and J lost 9 bases, with 12 bases between them. The CDR3 protein is CSVEDTSSGEQFF. The CDR3, as DNA: TGCAGCGTTGAAGATACTAGCAGCGGTGAGCAGTTCTTC.

This clone was picked up one time. CDR3 sequence: CASSQGTGGYGYTF. In DNA form, the CDR3 reads TGTGCCAGCAGCCAAGGGACAGGGGGTTATGGCTACACCTTC. This chain uses TRBV3-1 (or the pseudogene TRBV3-2) with TRBJ1-2, with 10 bases lining up with TRBD1. This CDR3 is built from 14 residues. The V and J ends lost 1 base and 5 bases, in that order; junction bases with no gene match: 1. Germline CDR1 LGHDT, CDR2 YNNKEL (reference sequence).

This clone was observed a few times. The chain employs TRBV6-6 and TRBJ2-1; TRBD2 matches at 7 bases. This CDR3 region has 14 residues. Germline assignment: CDR1 MNHNY and CDR2 SVGAGI (reference sequence). The V gene end was trimmed by 0 bases and the J gene end by 9 bases; junction bases not matched to a gene: 5. The chain's CDR3 is CASSYSGEGGEQFF. In DNA form, the CDR3 reads TGTGCCAGCAGTTACTCCGGGGAGGGAGGTGAGCAGTTCTTC.

The chain combines TRBV18 with TRBJ1-1; a weak D match, TRBD1 (5 bases). The CDR3 is 14 amino acids. CDR1 is KGHSH and CDR2 is LQKENI in the germline V gene. V was trimmed by 0 bases and J by 4 bases, leaving 9 bases between them. The DNA for the CDR3 is TGTGCCAGCTCACCACCAGGAGGGACCACTGAAGCTTTCTTT. Amino acid sequence: CASSPPGGTTEAFF.

The V call is TRBV28, the J call TRBJ1-2, with D hard to call. CDR1 is MDHEN, CDR2 SYDVKM, per germline. Trimming took 7 bases from V and 0 from J, leaving 6 bases between them. The CDR3 extends over 12 amino acids. In nucleotides, the CDR3 is TGTGCCAGCAATACAGCTAACTATGGCTACACCTTC. Amino acid sequence: CASNTANYGYTF.

This sequence joins TRBV5-1 and TRBJ1-1; D not resolved. Germline CDR1 is SGHRS and CDR2 is YFSETQ. Trimming pared 4 bases from V and 0 bases from J, leaving 13 bases between. CDR3 length: 15 amino acids. The CDR3 DNA sequence: TGCGCCAGCAGCGACACGACGGAAATGAACACTGAAGCTTTCTTT. Translating it yields CASSDTTEMNTEAFF.

As concerns this clone: A read error may be the cause here, since a much bigger clone is one base away. Other nucleotide sequences from this sample produce the same CDR3. V is TRBV28 and J is TRBJ2-5; D remains unclear. Germline V gene data show CDR1 as MDHEN and CDR2 as SYDVKM. The CDR3 loop spans 11 amino acids. Trimming left V 6 bases short and J 5 bases short, with 7 bases between. CDR3 amino acids: CASSPRETQYF. CDR3 nucleotide sequence: TGTGCCAGCAGCCCCCGGGAGACCCAGTACTTC.

The chain employs TRBV18 and TRBJ2-3, with 10 bases matching TRBD2. After removal of 2 bases from V and 4 bases from J, the junction contained 9 bases not matched to a gene. Per germline, CDR1 KGHSH and CDR2 LQKENI. The CDR3 spans 17 residues. The CDR3 here is CASSPKGSGGASDTQYF. Here the CDR3 DNA reads TGTGCCAGCTCACCAAAGGGCAGCGGGGGGGCATCAGATACGCAGTATTTT.

J is TRBJ2-6 and V is TRBV5-1; the D is unclear. CDR1 SGHRS and CDR2 YFSETQ come from the germline V gene. This CDR3 has 18 residues. Deletions cut 0 bases from V and 8 bases from J, with 21 bases between. The CDR3 DNA reads TGCGCCAGCAGCTTGGGCCCGTTAGGAAGAGGATCCTCCAACGTCCTGACTTTC. Its translation: CASSLGPLGRGSSNVLTF.